The entry below gives a single TCR beta chain sequence along with its context. Its antigen remains unknown. Unmatched junction bases numbered 3, after V lost 2 bases and J lost 6 bases. This CDR3 is 14 amino acids long. Germline values: CDR1 SGHRS, CDR2 YFSETQ. Time point noted: week 23, last vaccination. Alongside topical imiquimod, each dose of vaccine comprised 300 ug of mutant IDH1 20-mer peptide. Clones were read by immunoSEQ multiplex PCR, and TCRdb kept only the in-frame ones, dropping some. The repertoire holds 50,000 to 60,000 clones, about 80% seen once, with 6% to 6.5% in the top ten. These data are taken from a study of a mutant IDH1 vaccine in newly diagnosed glioma. Study at large: The start of vaccination came 4-6 weeks after radiotherapy alone, or with temozolomide cycles. Most patients had radiochemotherapy with temozolomide before enrollment; others had one alone.

Study outcomes and limitations: Vaccination elicited immune responses in approximately 93% of patients. Any relationship between pseudoprogression and changes in top peripheral T cell clonotypes seemed absent.

This clonotype was sampled from a man between 40 and 49 years old with glioma. The chain has TRBV5-1 and TRBJ2-3, with TRBD1 matching 10 bases. Sequenced here: PBMCs, sampled from a glioma patient whose treatment included an IDH1 peptide vaccine. The CDR3, as DNA: TGCGCCAGCAGCTTAGGACAGGGGGGGGATACGCAGTATTTT. Protein sequence: CASSLGQGGDTQYF.